These 21 T cell receptor beta chains share one sample of origin, sequenced in a study of molecular identifiers for immune sequencing clone quantification. MiXCR, applied by TCRdb to the PCR reads, yields one record per CDR3 protein. The sample lists 40,000 to 45,000 distinct CDR3 sequences, over 15% seen once, with about 1% in the top ten. The sequencing input was naive CD8+ T cells from blood, with Jurkat cell RNA spiked in. Subset of the sample: FACS-sorted CD8+CD4-CCR7+CD45RA+ naive T cells. All receptors come from a human donor in good health. Some libraries in this study had Jurkat cell RNA spiked in.

Points on this clonotype: A junction end diverges from the germline sequence, so it may reflect a read error. The CDR3 region has the DNA TGTGCTAGCAGCTCGGGAGAGATCGGGGAGCCGTTTTTT. This sequence encodes CASSSGEIGEPFF. This sequence joins TRBV7-7 and TRBJ2-2; tentatively, D is TRBD2 (6 bases). Germline V gene lookup returns CDR1 SSHAT and CDR2 FNYEAQ (reference sequence). This CDR3 is 13 amino acids long. The full variable domain, rest sourced from reference TRBV7-7 and TRBJ2-2, is GAGVSQSPRYKVTKRGQDVTLRCDPISSHATLYWYQQALGQGPEFLTYFNYEAQPDKSGLPSDRFSAERPEGSISTLTIQRTEQRDSAMYRCASSSGEIGEPFFGEGSRLTVL.

This clonotype is termed medium-sized. V gene TRBV7-9 combines with J gene TRBJ2-3; 8 bases fit TRBD1. The length of the CDR3 is 16 residues. From germline, CDR1 is SEHNR and CDR2 FQNEAQ (reference sequence). With 0 bases clipped from V and 4 bases from J, the junction kept 6 bases outside the gene matches. The CDR3 spells CASSLAPGGAPDTQYF. In nucleotides, the CDR3 is TGTGCCAGCAGCTTAGCCCCAGGGGGCGCACCAGATACGCAGTATTTT.

This clonotype has at least ten counts. This chain joins TRBV5-6 and TRBJ2-5; D is unresolved. The germline V and J ends were trimmed by 0 bases and 4 bases, with 13 bases remaining between them. Per the germline V gene, CDR1 is SGHDT and CDR2 is YYEEEE. The CDR3 sequence is 15 residues long. The CDR3 DNA is TGTGCCAGCAGCTTGGGAGTATATAAGCGAGAGACCCAGTACTTC. This translates into CASSLGVYKRETQYF.

This clonotype was detected ten times or more. The chain links TRBV3-2 to TRBJ2-3; TRBD1 is the table's D call and was not checked against the DNA. TRBV3-2 is classified as a pseudogene. This CDR3 has 12 amino acids. In DNA, the CDR3 is TGTGCCCGGACAGGGGGGACAGATACGCAGTATTTT. Its translation: CARTGGTDTQYF.

The rearrangement uses TRBV3-1 and TRBJ2-7, with D maybe TRBD1 (6 bases). The CDR3 runs 15 residues. Trimming stripped 0 bases from V and 3 bases from J, with 12 bases between. CDR1 LGHDT and CDR2 YNNKEL come from the germline V gene (reference sequence). CDR3 protein: CASSQDQGQYYEQYF. CDR3 in DNA: TGTGCCAGCAGCCAAGATCAGGGGCAGTACTACGAGCAGTACTTC.

This clonotype was seen repeatedly, ten times or more. The J gene is TRBJ1-1, the V gene TRBV20-1; D possibly corresponds to TRBD1 (5 bases). Germline V gene lookup returns CDR1 DFQATT and CDR2 SNEGSKA (reference sequence). This CDR3 is built from 15 residues. V lost 6 bases and J lost 0, with 17 bases in between. The CDR3 DNA is TGCAGTGCGAGACAGAAGACGGGGATGAACACTGAAGCTTTCTTT. Translating gives CSARQKTGMNTEAFF.

This clonotype was counted at least ten times. This rearrangement joins TRBV3-1 to TRBJ2-5, with no clear D. This CDR3 spans 15 amino acids. Trimming left V 3 bases short and J 0 bases short, with 11 bases between. Looked up from germline, CDR1 is LGHDT and CDR2 is YNNKEL (reference sequence). Here the CDR3 reads CASSHSQGYQETQYF. The CDR3 coding sequence is TGTGCCAGCAGCCATTCACAAGGGTACCAAGAGACCCAGTACTTC.

There are many counts of this clonotype. V gene TRBV11-2 combines with J gene TRBJ2-5, with a tentative D call TRBD2 (6 bases). Germline values: CDR1 SGHAT, CDR2 FQNNGV. V lost 0 bases and J 5 bases, leaving 10 bases between the germline ends. The CDR3 is 14 amino acids. The CDR3 bases are TGTGCCAGCAGCTTAGATGGGGGGTACGAGACCCAGTACTTC. Protein sequence: CASSLDGGYETQYF.

There are many counts of this clonotype. The chain carries TRBV12-5 and TRBJ1-2; D not certain. Per germline, CDR1 LGHNT and CDR2 FRNRAP. V was pared by 4 bases and J by 4 bases, with 16 bases between. The CDR3 length is 15 residues. CDR3 DNA sequence: TGTGCTAGTGGTTCCTCACCCCCGGAGGGCTATGGCTACACCTTC. Amino acid sequence: CASGSSPPEGYGYTF.

This clonotype was seen only a few times. A read error is possible here, since a much larger clone lies one base away. Without the conserved terminal phenylalanine or tryptophan, this CDR3 likely stems from a read error. This CDR3 reads CASSSDRDTGELFS. CDR3 sequence (DNA): TGTGCCAGCAGCTCAGACAGGGACACCGGGGAGCTGTTTTCT. V is TRBV9 and J is TRBJ2-2; TRBD1 matches at 7 bases. CDR1 and CDR2 (germline): SGDLS, YYNGEE. V trimming: 4 bases; J trimming: 3 bases; junction bases outside the gene matches: 3. CDR3 size: 14 residues.

In its sample, this clonotype was seen many times. The chain joins TRBV7-9 to TRBJ2-7, with 8 bases matching TRBD2. J gave up 2 bases and V 1 base, and 4 bases lay outside the gene matches. The CDR3 length is 15 residues. Per germline, CDR1 SEHNR and CDR2 FQNEAQ (reference sequence). CDR3 region: CASSLVGSGAYEQYF. In DNA, the CDR3 is TGTGCCAGCAGCTTAGTGGGTAGCGGGGCCTACGAGCAGTACTTC.

This clonotype was picked up many times. This rearrangement joins TRBV24-1 to TRBJ2-1; no definite D call. V dropped 6 bases and J dropped 8 bases, with 13 bases sitting between them. The CDR3 runs 13 residues. From germline, CDR1 is KGHDR and CDR2 SFDVKD. CDR3 protein: CATSSYRNDEQFF. The CDR3 coding sequence is TGTGCCACCAGTTCTTATAGAAACGATGAGCAGTTCTTC.

As for this clonotype: A junction boundary mismatches the germline segment, possibly from a read error. V and J are TRBV28 and TRBJ2-3, with 15 bases aligning to TRBD2. Germline V gives CDR1 MDHEN, CDR2 SYDVKM. The CDR3 runs to 20 residues. The CDR3 DNA follows: TGTGTCAGCAGGCCTCCCCCCTGGACTAGCGGGAGGGCCGGTGCAGATACGCAGTATTTT. Protein product: CVSRPPPWTSGRAGADTQYF.

This clonotype was picked up many times. V usage is TRBV30 and J usage is TRBJ1-1; D is uncertain. Germline CDR1 GTSNPN, CDR2 SVGIG (reference sequence). Trimming shortened V by 1 base and J by 5 bases, and 11 bases separated the two germline ends. The CDR3 extends over 13 amino acids. As DNA, the CDR3 is TGTGCCTGGAGTGGCGGAGTGTGGACTGAAGCTTTCTTT. As protein: CAWSGGVWTEAFF.

The sample holds many counts of this clonotype. The chain has TRBV3-1 and TRBJ2-2; D ambiguous. The ends were cut back, 4 bases at V and 4 bases at J, with 7 bases in the middle. Germline V gives CDR1 LGHDT, CDR2 YNNKEL (reference sequence). The CDR3 has 13 residues. CDR3 in amino acids: CASSPQSTGELFF. CDR3 DNA sequence: TGTGCCAGCAGCCCACAGAGCACCGGGGAGCTGTTTTTT.

This clonotype has a count of ten or more. The chain employs TRBV4-3 and TRBJ1-6; TRBD1 agrees at 8 bases. This CDR3 region has 15 residues. With V trimmed by 6 bases and J by 5 bases, 6 bases remained unmatched. Germline V lookup: CDR1 LGHNA, CDR2 YSLEER. In nucleotides, the CDR3 is TGCGCCAGCAGATCCACGGGACAGGATAATTCACCCCTCCACTTT. Its protein is CASRSTGQDNSPLHF.

The chain couples TRBV5-1 to TRBJ2-5; TRBD1 might be the D (5 bases). CDR1 and CDR2 (germline): SGHRS, YFSETQ. The V end was cut by 5 bases, the J end by 4 bases, with 15 bases between. CDR3 size: 14 residues. The CDR3 DNA sequence: TGCGCCAGCAGAGGACAAGGAACCCCAGAGACCCAGTACTTC. This codes for CASRGQGTPETQYF.

The count of this clonotype is one. The chain joins TRBV9 to TRBJ2-5; TRBD1 might be the D (5 bases). With 4 bases removed from V and 5 bases from J, the gap between germline ends came to 15 bases. CDR1 SGDLS and CDR2 YYNGEE come from the germline V gene. CDR3 length: 14 amino acids. CDR3: CASSSSGSWETQYF. CDR3 DNA: TGTGCCAGCAGCTCCTCAGGGTCGTGGGAGACCCAGTACTTC.

At least ten counts were recorded for this clonotype. CDR3 residues: CASRLGQGMSYEQYF. The CDR3 DNA reads as TGTGCCAGCAGACTAGGACAGGGTATGTCCTACGAGCAGTACTTC. The chain employs TRBV2 and TRBJ2-7; 8 nucleotides match TRBD1. Germline lookup yields CDR1 SNHLY and CDR2 FYNNEI. This CDR3 region has 15 residues. Unmatched junction bases numbered 8, after V lost 6 bases and J lost 1 base.

This clonotype has ten or more counts. The V and J genes are TRBV24-1 and TRBJ2-1; 7 bases map to TRBD1. This CDR3 is 17 amino acids long. V lost 2 bases to trimming and J lost 0 bases; unmatched junction nucleotides: 6. Germline V gives CDR1 KGHDR, CDR2 SFDVKD. The CDR3 region has the DNA TGTGCCACCAGTGATTCGCACAGGGGTCTCTCCTACAATGAGCAGTTCTTC. This encodes CATSDSHRGLSYNEQFF.

For this clonotype: The junction and the germline gene differ at one end; a read error may be behind it. The CDR3 here is CSARDFGSVGLVFEKYF. The CDR3 DNA reads TGCAGTGCTAGAGATTTTGGCTCGGTAGGACTAGTTTTCGAGAAGTACTTC. The rearrangement joins TRBV20-1 to TRBJ2-7; 7 positions match TRBD2. Per the germline V gene, CDR1 is DFQATT and CDR2 is SNEGSKA (reference sequence). The CDR3 runs 17 residues.